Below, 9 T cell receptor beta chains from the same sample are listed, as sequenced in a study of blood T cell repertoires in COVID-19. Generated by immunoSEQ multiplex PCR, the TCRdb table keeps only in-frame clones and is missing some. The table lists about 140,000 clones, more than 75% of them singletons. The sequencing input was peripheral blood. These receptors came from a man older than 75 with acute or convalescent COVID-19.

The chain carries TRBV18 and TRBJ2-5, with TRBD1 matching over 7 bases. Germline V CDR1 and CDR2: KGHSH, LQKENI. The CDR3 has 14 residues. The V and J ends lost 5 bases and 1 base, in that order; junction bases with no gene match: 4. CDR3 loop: CASSFGTAQETQYF. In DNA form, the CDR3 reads TGTGCCAGCTCATTCGGGACAGCCCAAGAGACCCAGTACTTC.

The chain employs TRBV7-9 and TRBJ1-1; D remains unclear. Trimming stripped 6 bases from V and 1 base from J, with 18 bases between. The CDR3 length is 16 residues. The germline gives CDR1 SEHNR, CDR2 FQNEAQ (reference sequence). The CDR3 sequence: CASSTIRRATNTEAFF. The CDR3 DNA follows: TGTGCCAGCAGTACAATTCGGAGGGCAACGAACACTGAAGCTTTCTTT.

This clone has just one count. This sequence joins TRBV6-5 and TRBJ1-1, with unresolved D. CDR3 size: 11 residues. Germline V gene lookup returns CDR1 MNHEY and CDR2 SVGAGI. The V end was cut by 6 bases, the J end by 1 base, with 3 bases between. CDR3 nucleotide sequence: TGTGCCAGCAGAGCGAACACTGAAGCTTTCTTT. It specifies CASRANTEAFF.

CDR3 in amino acids: CASSPPGGLAEYEQYF. The DNA for the CDR3 is TGTGCCAGCAGCCCCCCGGGAGGACTAGCGGAATACGAGCAGTACTTC. The chain couples TRBV7-2 to TRBJ2-7, with 10 bases that match TRBD2. This CDR3 is built from 16 residues. Trimming at V came to 5 bases and at J to 4 bases, leaving 11 bases not matched to a gene. Germline lookup yields CDR1 SGHTA and CDR2 FQGNSA.

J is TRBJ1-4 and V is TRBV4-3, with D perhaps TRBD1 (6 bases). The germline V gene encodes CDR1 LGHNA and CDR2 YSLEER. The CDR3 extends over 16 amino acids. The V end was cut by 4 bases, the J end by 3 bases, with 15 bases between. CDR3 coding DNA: TGCGCCAGCAGCCGAGGCCGGGACACCGCTAATGAAAAACTGTTTTTT. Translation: CASSRGRDTANEKLFF.

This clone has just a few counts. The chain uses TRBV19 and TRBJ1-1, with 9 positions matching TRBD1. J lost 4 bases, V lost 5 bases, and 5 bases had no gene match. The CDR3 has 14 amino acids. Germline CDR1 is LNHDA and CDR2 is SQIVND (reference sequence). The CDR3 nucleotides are TGTGCCAGTAGTTTACAGGGGGCGGTCACTGAAGCTTTCTTT. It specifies CASSLQGAVTEAFF.

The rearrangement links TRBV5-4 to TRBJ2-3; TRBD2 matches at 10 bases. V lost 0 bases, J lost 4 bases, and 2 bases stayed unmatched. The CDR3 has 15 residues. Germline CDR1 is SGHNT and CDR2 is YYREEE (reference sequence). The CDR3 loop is CASSLGSGGADTQYF. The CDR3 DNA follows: TGTGCCAGCAGCTTGGGGAGCGGGGGGGCAGATACGCAGTATTTT.

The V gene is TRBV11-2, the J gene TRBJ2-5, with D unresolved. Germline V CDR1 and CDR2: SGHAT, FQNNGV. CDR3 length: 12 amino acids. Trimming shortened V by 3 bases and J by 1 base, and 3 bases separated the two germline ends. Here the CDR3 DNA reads TGTGCCAGCAGCTTCTCCCAAGAGACCCAGTACTTC. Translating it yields CASSFSQETQYF.

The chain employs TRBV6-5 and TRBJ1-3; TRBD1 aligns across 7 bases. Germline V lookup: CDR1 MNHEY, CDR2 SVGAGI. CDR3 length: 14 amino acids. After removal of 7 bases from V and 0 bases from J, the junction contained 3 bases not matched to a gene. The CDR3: CASNRGNSGNTIYF. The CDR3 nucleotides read TGTGCCAGCAACAGGGGAAACTCTGGAAACACCATATATTTT.